Presented here are 9 T cell receptor beta chains from one specimen sequenced in a study of blood T cells in healthy people across ages. Using a J-beta primer mix together with a sample-barcoded 5' primer, a second PCR was run for roughly 6 to 11 cycles. TCRdb re-derived calls from the 5' RACE reads in MiXCR, one entry per CDR3 protein. The table includes 870,000 or so distinct CDR3 sequences, about 30% detected once. Input material: blood. The origin of the receptors is a woman of 80 years or more in good health.

This clonotype was seen many times. The V call is TRBV24-1, the J call TRBJ2-3, with TRBD2 matching 10 bases. CDR1 and CDR2 from the germline V gene are KGHDR and SFDVKD. After removal of 7 bases from V and 5 bases from J, the junction contained 11 bases not matched to a gene. This CDR3 region has 16 residues. CDR3 residues: CATSPPSGGAQDTQYF. Written as DNA, the CDR3 is TGTGCCACCAGCCCGCCCAGCGGGGGGGCCCAAGATACGCAGTATTTT.

This clonotype occurred many times. J is TRBJ1-4 and V is TRBV11-2, with D unresolved. The CDR3 has 16 residues. Germline V CDR1 and CDR2: SGHAT, FQNNGV. Trimming took 4 bases from V and 7 from J, leaving 19 bases between them. CDR3 amino acids: CASSSTWGTLGEKLFF. For the CDR3, the DNA is TGTGCCAGCAGCTCAACTTGGGGAACCCTAGGTGAAAAACTGTTTTTT. The full variable domain, in which reference TRBV11-2 and TRBJ1-4 provide the parts outside the CDR3, is EAGVAQSPRYKIIEKRQSVAFWCNPISGHATLYWYQQILGQGPKLLIQFQNNGVVDDSQLPKDRFSAERLKGVDSTLKIQPAKLEDSAVYLCASSSTWGTLGEKLFFGSGTQLSVL.

This sequence joins TRBV27 and TRBJ1-5; TRBD1 agrees at 9 bases. The CDR3 extends over 16 amino acids. Per the germline V gene, CDR1 is MNHEY and CDR2 is SMNVEV (reference sequence). V shed 6 bases, J shed 6 bases, and the junction held 12 bases outside the gene matches. The CDR3 DNA follows: TGTGCCAGCAGGCAACAGGGGGCGATTTTAGGTCAGCCCCAGCATTTT. Amino acid sequence: CASRQQGAILGQPQHF.

V gene TRBV7-9 combines with J gene TRBJ2-7; D gene uncertain. The CDR3 runs to 15 residues. V was trimmed by 4 bases and J by 4 bases, leaving 17 bases between them. The germline CDR1 and CDR2 sequences are SEHNR and FQNEAQ (reference sequence). DNA of the CDR3: TGTGCCAGCAGCTCCCCCGCGCACGGGCATTACGAGCAGTACTTC. Its translation: CASSSPAHGHYEQYF.

This clonotype was picked up one time. The junction does not match germline at one end; this may be a read error. V usage is TRBV10-3 and J usage is TRBJ1-2; tentatively, D is TRBD1 (6 bases). The CDR3 totals 13 residues. In germline, CDR1 is ENHRY, CDR2 SYGVKD. CDR3 sequence (DNA): TGTGCCATCAGTGAGCAGGGGCGAAATGGCAACACCTTC. This sequence encodes CAISEQGRNGNTF.

The V and J genes are TRBV3-1 and TRBJ1-1; 7 nucleotides agree with TRBD1. V was clipped by 2 bases and J by 1 base; unmatched bases: 4. The germline gives CDR1 LGHDT, CDR2 YNNKEL (reference sequence). CDR3 length equals 15 residues. In DNA, the CDR3 is TGTGCCAGCAGCCAACAGGGACAGAAGAACACTGAAGCTTTCTTT. Translating gives CASSQQGQKNTEAFF. Full variable domain (remainder filled in from reference TRBV3-1 and TRBJ1-1): DTAVSQTPKYLVTQMGNDKSIKCEQNLGHDTMYWYKQDSKKFLKIMFSYNNKELIINETVPNRFSPKSPDKAHLNLHINSLELGDSAVYFCASSQQGQKNTEAFFGQGTRLTVV.

In the case of this clonotype: This may stem from a read error, because a much larger clone lies one nucleotide away. The gene calls are TRBV6-5 and TRBJ2-1; a possible D gene is TRBD1 (5 bases). Germline CDR1 reads MNHEY; CDR2 reads SVGAGI. The CDR3 contains 16 residues. With 0 bases removed from V and 13 bases from J, the gap between germline ends came to 22 bases. The CDR3 sequence: CASSYSGHVPGETQFF. CDR3 DNA: TGTGCCAGCAGTTACTCTGGACATGTCCCGGGCGAGACCCAGTTCTTC.

As concerns this clonotype: At one end the junction does not follow the germline gene, possibly because of a read error. The chain links TRBV25-1 to TRBJ2-1; D remains unclear. Germline assignment: CDR1 MGHDK and CDR2 SYGVNS. The CDR3 spans 14 residues. CDR3 protein: CAGSEGKSYNEQFF. The CDR3 nucleotides are TGTGCCGGCAGTGAAGGGAAGTCCTACAATGAGCAGTTCTTC.

This clonotype appeared a single time. The chain joins TRBV6-5 to TRBJ1-5; D is possibly TRBD1 (5 bases). Germline lookup yields CDR1 MNHEY and CDR2 SVGAGI. The CDR3 length is 13 residues. V lost 8 bases and J lost 8, with 16 bases in between. In DNA, the CDR3 is TGTGCCAGCGTAGGGCAGGGTGGGAAGCCCCAGCATTTT. Amino acid sequence: CASVGQGGKPQHF.